Below are 8 T cell receptor beta chains sequenced from a single sample in a study of CD8+ T cells in alopecia areata. The treatment here: oral pan-JAK inhibitor, 5-10 mg twice daily. cDNA serving as the sequencing template came from extracted, reverse transcribed RNA. TCRdb keeps only in-frame clones here, not all; method: immunoSEQ multiplex PCR. The data show roughly 250,000 clones, about 62% seen once. Sample: CD4+ T cells sorted from blood, taken at week 52, from a patient treated with tofacitinib. These receptors were taken from a human donor with alopecia areata.

The V and J genes are TRBV5-1 and TRBJ1-1; no clear D. This CDR3 is 14 amino acids long. Germline lookup yields CDR1 SGHRS and CDR2 YFSETQ. The germline V and J ends were trimmed by 7 bases and 6 bases, with 19 bases remaining between them. CDR3 bases: TGCGCCAGCTCTGACACGGAGGGAGGCGCTGAAGCTTTCTTT. Translated, it gives CASSDTEGGAEAFF.

The chain couples TRBV5-1 to TRBJ2-6, with D possibly matching TRBD1 (6 bases). The CDR3 extends over 15 amino acids. Germline-derived CDR1 and CDR2 are SGHRS and YFSETQ. Trimming stripped 2 bases from V and 5 bases from J, with 11 bases between. CDR3 in amino acids: CASSLTGSWANVLTF. The CDR3 region has the DNA TGCGCCAGCAGCTTAACAGGGAGCTGGGCCAACGTCCTGACTTTC.

The rearrangement uses TRBV5-1 and TRBJ2-7; 8 nucleotides agree with TRBD1. The CDR3 loop spans 15 amino acids. V shed 0 bases and J 0 bases; nucleotides not matched to a gene: 2. Germline V gene data show CDR1 as SGHRS and CDR2 as YFSETQ. The CDR3 sequence is CASSLVGQGSYEQYF. DNA for the CDR3: TGCGCCAGCAGCTTGGTTGGACAGGGCTCCTACGAGCAGTACTTC.

V and J are TRBV30 and TRBJ1-5; the D is unclear. V lost 1 base and J lost 6, with 10 bases in between. Germline loops: CDR1 GTSNPN, CDR2 SVGIG (reference sequence). This CDR3 region has 13 residues. The CDR3 sequence is CAWSGGSGQPQHF. CDR3 DNA sequence: TGTGCCTGGAGTGGGGGATCGGGTCAGCCCCAGCATTTT.

This clone was counted between two and nine times. The chain carries TRBV5-6 and TRBJ1-2, with D tentatively TRBD1 (5 bases). From germline, CDR1 is SGHDT and CDR2 YYEEEE. V was shortened by 4 bases and J by 7 bases, with 14 bases between the two germline ends. The length of the CDR3 is 13 residues. CDR3 in amino acids: CASSRFTGVGYTF. CDR3 coding DNA: TGTGCCAGCAGCCGATTTACGGGGGTTGGCTACACCTTC.

This sequence joins TRBV15 and TRBJ1-2; D gene uncertain. Trimming shortened V by 3 bases and J by 4 bases, and 12 bases separated the two germline ends. Germline V lookup: CDR1 LNHNV, CDR2 YYDKDF (reference sequence). CDR3 length: 14 amino acids. This chain's CDR3 is CATSRGLGVYGYTF. CDR3 nucleotide sequence: TGTGCCACCAGCAGGGGGTTAGGAGTCTATGGCTACACCTTC.

In this sample, this clone turned up once. The chain employs TRBV5-1 and TRBJ2-7; D not resolved. The V gene lost 0 bases and the J gene lost 5 bases, with 3 bases spanning the gap. Germline CDR1 reads SGHRS; CDR2 reads YFSETQ. The CDR3 consists of 11 residues. DNA of the CDR3: TGCGCCAGCAGCTTGGCCGACGAGCAGTACTTC. Amino acids: CASSLADEQYF. Combining the CDR3 with reference TRBV5-1 and TRBJ2-7 gives the whole variable domain KAGVTQTPRYLIKTRGQQVTLSCSPISGHRSVSWYQQTPGQGLQFLFEYFSETQRNKGNFPGRFSGRQFSNSRSEMNVSTLELGDSALYLCASSLADEQYFGPGTRLTVT.

V gene TRBV30 combines with J gene TRBJ2-1; D might be TRBD2 (5 bases). CDR1 and CDR2 from the germline V gene are GTSNPN and SVGIG (reference sequence). The ends were cut back, 1 base at V and 6 bases at J, with 10 bases in the middle. The CDR3 loop spans 13 amino acids. CDR3 nucleotide sequence: TGTGCCTGGAGTGCAACTAGACGCAATGAGCAGTTCTTC. It yields the protein CAWSATRRNEQFF.